This T cell receptor (beta chain) was sequenced in a study of beta chain features in type 1 diabetes. This clone has a handful of counts. As yet, its antigen is unknown. Points from the study as a whole: Relative to healthy donors, patients appeared to have naive, central memory and Treg TCRB repertoires that were more similar. Sequencing from cDNA could over-represent high-TCR-expressing cells. Researchers report that Type 1 diabetes patients had moderately but significantly shorter TCRB CDR3s across all four CD4+ subsets.

The ends lost 0 bases at V and 7 bases at J; junction bases unmatched: 8. This CDR3 has 14 residues. Germline loops: CDR1 SQVTM, CDR2 ANQGSEA. Every isolated RNA sample was fully reverse transcribed, so sequencing captured expressed TCRB transcripts. Sequencing was performed with immunoSEQ multiplex PCR; in TCRdb, only in-frame clones are kept and a portion is missing. The table shows 300,000 or so clones, with about a tenth occurring only once. The receptor's source is a man aged 25 to 40 with type 1 diabetes. The genes are TRBV29-1 and TRBJ1-2, with TRBD1 matching over 7 bases. Sequencing was performed on central memory CD4+ T cells from blood. The CDR3 is CSVEDKGGVPGYTF. The CDR3 region has the DNA TGCAGCGTTGAAGATAAAGGGGGCGTACCTGGCTACACCTTC.